Presented here are 28 T cell receptor beta chains from one specimen sequenced in a study of blood T cell repertoires in COVID-19. Repertoires were generated with immunoSEQ multiplex PCR, while TCRdb's copy carries only in-frame clones and drops some. The table includes 180,000 or so clones, roughly 73% detected once. The material sequenced was peripheral blood. The receptors originated from a woman of 80 years or more with active or convalescent COVID-19.

The chain has TRBV28 and TRBJ1-4; TRBD1 matches 8 bases. The CDR3 totals 14 residues. The junction had 3 bases not matched to a gene; V was cut back by 6 bases and J by 3 bases. The V gene's germline CDR1 is MDHEN and CDR2 SYDVKM. The CDR3 DNA reads as TGTGCCAGCAGGTGGACAGGGCCTAATGAAAAACTGTTTTTT. As protein: CASRWTGPNEKLFF.

In this sample, this clone turned up many times. The chain has TRBV7-8 and TRBJ2-1; possible D gene TRBD2, 6 bases. Trimming removed 1 base at V and 3 bases at J, with 13 bases between. Germline CDR1 reads SGHVS; CDR2 reads FQNEAQ. The CDR3 loop spans 16 amino acids. The chain's CDR3 is CASSLVAGNLYNEQFF. The CDR3 nucleotides are TGTGCCAGCAGCTTAGTTGCGGGGAACCTCTACAATGAGCAGTTCTTC.

The chain links TRBV3-1 (or the pseudogene TRBV3-2) to TRBJ2-3, with TRBD2 matching over 10 bases. Germline V gives CDR1 LGHDT, CDR2 YNNKEL (reference sequence). Losses at the gene ends were 0 bases for V and 5 bases for J; bases not matched to a gene: 8. This CDR3 has 17 residues. The CDR3 protein is CASSQEIAGGARDTQYF. DNA for the CDR3: TGTGCCAGCAGCCAAGAAATAGCGGGGGGTGCCAGAGATACGCAGTATTTT.

This rearrangement joins TRBV11-2 to TRBJ1-4; TRBD1 agrees at 8 bases. This CDR3 comprises 15 residues. Germline lookup yields CDR1 SGHAT and CDR2 FQNNGV. V shed 5 bases and J 8 bases; nucleotides not matched to a gene: 10. This chain's CDR3 is CASSQGAGGEEKLFF. The CDR3 DNA is TGTGCCAGCAGCCAGGGGGCAGGGGGCGAGGAAAAACTGTTTTTT. The entire variable domain, with the rest obtained from reference TRBV11-2 and TRBJ1-4, is as follows: EAGVAQSPRYKIIEKRQSVAFWCNPISGHATLYWYQQILGQGPKLLIQFQNNGVVDDSQLPKDRFSAERLKGVDSTLKIQPAKLEDSAVYLCASSQGAGGEEKLFFGSGTQLSVL.

The chain has TRBV1 and TRBJ1-2; TRBD1 reflects the table's D call only, with no check against the DNA. TRBV1 is a known pseudogene. The CDR3 has 14 amino acids. This chain's CDR3 is CTSRLTDRDCGYTF. The CDR3 DNA sequence: TGCACCAGCAGATTAACCGACAGGGACTGCGGCTACACCTTC.

The chain carries TRBV29-1 and TRBJ1-1; a possible D gene is TRBD1 (5 bases). V lost 6 bases and J 4 bases, leaving 15 bases between the germline ends. This CDR3 spans 13 amino acids. Per the germline V gene, CDR1 is SQVTM and CDR2 is ANQGSEA. The CDR3 nucleotides are TGCAGCGTACCCAGGGAGGGCGGCACTGAAGCTTTCTTT. Its translation is CSVPREGGTEAFF.

The V and J genes are TRBV19 and TRBJ2-2; 7 nucleotides match TRBD1. The CDR3 totals 15 residues. CDR1 and CDR2 (germline): LNHDA, SQIVND (reference sequence). The V gene end was trimmed by 4 bases and the J gene end by 4 bases; junction bases not matched to a gene: 6. CDR3 coding DNA: TGTGCCAGTAGTACGAGGGGGACAGCCACCGGGGAGCTGTTTTTT. Its translation is CASSTRGTATGELFF. Supplemented by reference TRBV19 and TRBJ2-2, the full variable domain reads DGGITQSPKYLFRKEGQNVTLSCEQNLNHDAMYWYRQDPGQGLRLIYYSQIVNDFQKGDIAEGYSVSREKKESFPLTVTSAQKNPTAFYLCASSTRGTATGELFFGEGSRLTVL.

In this sample, this clone turned up a few times. The CDR3 loop reads CASSLAGLAGTSYEQYF. CDR3 DNA sequence: TGTGCCAGCAGCTTAGCGGGACTAGCGGGGACCTCCTACGAGCAGTACTTC. The rearrangement uses TRBV13 and TRBJ2-7; TRBD2 matches at 13 bases. V was clipped by 1 base and J by 0 bases; unmatched bases: 3. The CDR3 has 17 amino acids. CDR1 and CDR2 from the germline V gene are PRHDT and FYEKMQ (reference sequence).

In DNA, the CDR3 is TGTGCCACCAGTGATGGCGCAGGGGGCGCGGAAGAGCAGTACTTC. It specifies CATSDGAGGAEEQYF. The chain employs TRBV24-1 and TRBJ2-7; 8 nucleotides match TRBD1. V lost 3 bases, J lost 7 bases, and 10 bases stayed unmatched. Germline V gives CDR1 KGHDR, CDR2 SFDVKD. The length of the CDR3 is 15 residues.

V gene TRBV5-1 combines with J gene TRBJ1-6; 9 nucleotides align to TRBD1. Germline V gene sequence: CDR1 SGHRS, CDR2 YFSETQ. V shed 4 bases and J 10 bases; nucleotides not matched to a gene: 9. This CDR3 region has 15 residues. In DNA, the CDR3 is TGCGCCAGCAGCCCCCCGGACAGGGGAGGATCACCCCTCCACTTT. It translates to CASSPPDRGGSPLHF. Combining the CDR3 with reference TRBV5-1 and TRBJ1-6 gives the whole variable domain KAGVTQTPRYLIKTRGQQVTLSCSPISGHRSVSWYQQTPGQGLQFLFEYFSETQRNKGNFPGRFSGRQFSNSRSEMNVSTLELGDSALYLCASSPPDRGGSPLHFGNGTRLTVT.

The J gene is TRBJ2-3, the V gene TRBV19; D possibly corresponds to TRBD2 (6 bases). Germline CDR1 and CDR2: LNHDA and SQIVND (reference sequence). Trimming pared 5 bases from V and 0 bases from J, leaving 12 bases between. This CDR3 region has 15 residues. Here the CDR3 reads CASSLRGISTDTQYF. As DNA, the CDR3 is TGTGCCAGTAGTCTTCGCGGGATAAGCACAGATACGCAGTATTTT.

The chain couples TRBV5-1 to TRBJ2-1; 7 nucleotides line up with TRBD1. Germline-derived CDR1 and CDR2 are SGHRS and YFSETQ. This CDR3 is 14 amino acids long. Unmatched junction bases numbered 5, after V lost 4 bases and J lost 4 bases. The CDR3 spells CASSGGQLYNEQFF. The DNA of the CDR3 is TGCGCCAGCAGCGGGGGACAGCTATACAATGAGCAGTTCTTC. Complete variable domain (other parts from reference TRBV5-1 and TRBJ2-1): KAGVTQTPRYLIKTRGQQVTLSCSPISGHRSVSWYQQTPGQGLQFLFEYFSETQRNKGNFPGRFSGRQFSNSRSEMNVSTLELGDSALYLCASSGGQLYNEQFFGPGTRLTVL.

The J gene is TRBJ1-2, the V gene TRBV28; no definite D call. This CDR3 has 12 residues. Germline values: CDR1 MDHEN, CDR2 SYDVKM. Trimming shortened V by 1 base and J by 8 bases, and 8 bases separated the two germline ends. CDR3 residues: CASSLSGGGYTF. In nucleotides, the CDR3 is TGTGCCAGCAGTTTATCAGGCGGGGGCTACACCTTC.

V gene TRBV9 combines with J gene TRBJ1-6, with D possibly TRBD1 on 6 matching bases. Germline CDR1 SGDLS, CDR2 YYNGEE. The length of the CDR3 is 15 residues. The V end was cut by 4 bases, the J end by 10 bases, with 18 bases between. CDR3 DNA sequence: TGTGCCAGCAGCCCCGGGCACAGGGCCGGGTCACCCCTCCACTTT. As protein: CASSPGHRAGSPLHF.

The V and J genes are TRBV6-2 or TRBV6-3 and TRBJ2-7, with D possibly being TRBD2 (6 bases). The CDR3 extends over 14 amino acids. Looked up from germline, CDR1 is MNHEY and CDR2 is SVGEGT. V lost 2 bases and J 2 bases, leaving 10 bases between the germline ends. In DNA form, the CDR3 reads TGTGCCAGCAGTTACGTGGCGGGGCCCTACGAGCAGTACTTC. The encoded protein is CASSYVAGPYEQYF.

The V call is TRBV28, the J call TRBJ2-7; D is unclear. The CDR3 spans 15 residues. V gave up 2 bases and J gave up 6 bases, with 17 bases separating them. Germline loops: CDR1 MDHEN, CDR2 SYDVKM. The CDR3 DNA sequence: TGTGCCAGCAGTTTAGTTTCCGGGTCAACCTCCGAGCAGTACTTC. It codes for CASSLVSGSTSEQYF.

The chain couples TRBV7-6 to TRBJ2-1; TRBD2 aligns across 12 bases. V lost 2 bases and J lost 7; bases outside the gene matches: 12. Germline CDR1 and CDR2: SGHVS and FNYEAQ. This CDR3 spans 18 amino acids. This CDR3 is CASSLPRTSGVSGNEQFF. The CDR3 DNA reads TGTGCCAGCAGCTTACCAAGGACTAGCGGGGTGTCTGGAAATGAGCAGTTCTTC.

The CDR3 coding sequence is TGTGCCAGCTCCCAAGCCACAGCGGGGAACACCGGGGAGCTGTTTTTT. This encodes CASSQATAGNTGELFF. The rearrangement uses TRBV18 and TRBJ2-2; a possible D gene is TRBD2 (6 bases). Trimming shortened V by 6 bases and J by 1 base, and 15 bases separated the two germline ends. This CDR3 comprises 16 residues. Germline-derived CDR1 and CDR2 are KGHSH and LQKENI.

This clone occurred a few times. V and J are TRBV10-3 and TRBJ2-7; D is possibly TRBD2 (6 bases). V lost 3 bases, J lost 0 bases, and 15 bases lay in between. The germline gives CDR1 ENHRY, CDR2 SYGVKD. This CDR3 is built from 16 residues. The DNA for the CDR3 is TGTGCCATCAGTGAAACGGCGGGGCGAAGCTCCTACGAGCAGTACTTC. It is translated as CAISETAGRSSYEQYF.

This chain connects TRBV5-1 to TRBJ2-7, with 8 bases identical to TRBD1. This CDR3 contains 15 residues. The trim removed 4 bases at V and 1 base at J, leaving 7 bases unmatched. Per the germline V gene, CDR1 is SGHRS and CDR2 is YFSETQ. The CDR3 region is CASSISGGASYEQYF. CDR3 DNA sequence: TGCGCCAGCAGCATCTCAGGGGGCGCATCCTACGAGCAGTACTTC.

The CDR3 nucleotides read TGTGCCAGCAGCGGCGAGACAGCAGTTAATTCACCCCTCCACTTT. This encodes CASSGETAVNSPLHF. V and J are TRBV9 and TRBJ1-6; a possible D gene is TRBD1 (5 bases). The CDR3 is 15 amino acids. CDR1 and CDR2 from the germline V gene are SGDLS and YYNGEE. V was cut by 3 bases and J by 6 bases, with 13 bases left in between.

The chain couples TRBV11-2 to TRBJ2-5, with 9 bases identical to TRBD1. The CDR3 has 17 amino acids. V dropped 5 bases and J dropped 3; count of bases not matched to a gene: 13. Germline V gives CDR1 SGHAT, CDR2 FQNNGV. The chain's CDR3 is CASSQTTGGTGKETQYF. The CDR3 nucleotides are TGTGCCAGCAGCCAGACGACGGGTGGGACAGGGAAAGAGACCCAGTACTTC.

The gene calls are TRBV5-4 and TRBJ2-7, with 7 positions matching TRBD1. Germline CDR1 SGHNT, CDR2 YYREEE (reference sequence). This CDR3 has 14 residues. Germline trimming cut 4 bases from V and 0 bases from J; bases unmatched to any gene: 4. The CDR3: CASSADRASYEQYF. The CDR3 DNA follows: TGTGCCAGCAGCGCAGACAGGGCCTCCTACGAGCAGTACTTC.

This rearrangement joins TRBV6-5 to TRBJ1-1; D is perhaps TRBD1 (5 bases). The CDR3 covers 14 residues. Germline V gene sequence: CDR1 MNHEY, CDR2 SVGAGI. The germline V and J ends were trimmed by 4 bases and 6 bases, with 15 bases remaining between them. The CDR3 reads CASSSPPRGAEAFF. The CDR3 DNA sequence: TGTGCCAGCAGTTCCCCCCCCCGGGGGGCTGAAGCTTTCTTT.

This rearrangement joins TRBV18 to TRBJ2-5, with D perhaps TRBD1 (5 bases). Germline CDR1 reads KGHSH; CDR2 reads LQKENI. V was shortened by 1 base and J by 5 bases, with 11 bases between the two germline ends. There are 14 residues in the CDR3. The CDR3 DNA reads TGTGCCAGCTCACCACAACAGGTCGGGGAGACCCAGTACTTC. Translating it yields CASSPQQVGETQYF.

The chain employs TRBV13 and TRBJ1-2; D is unclear. Between the trimmed V and J ends, which lost 5 bases and 5 bases, there was a span of 15 bases. The CDR3 loop spans 14 amino acids. From germline, CDR1 is PRHDT and CDR2 FYEKMQ (reference sequence). The CDR3 DNA sequence: TGTGCCAGCAGCCCCTCAGGAGGACTTTATGGCTACACCTTC. Amino acid sequence: CASSPSGGLYGYTF. Complete variable domain (other parts from reference TRBV13 and TRBJ1-2): AAGVIQSPRHLIKEKRETATLKCYPIPRHDTVYWYQQGPGQDPQFLISFYEKMQSDKGSIPDRFSAQQFSDYHSELNMSSLELGDSALYFCASSPSGGLYGYTFGSGTRLTVV.

This clone is a singleton in its sample. The rearrangement links TRBV5-8 to TRBJ2-1; D remains unclear. In germline, CDR1 is SGHTS, CDR2 YDEGEE. Between the trimmed V and J ends, which lost 3 bases and 3 bases, there was a span of 13 bases. CDR3 length equals 15 residues. The CDR3 DNA sequence: TGTGCCAGCAGCTCCTTACAACCCAGCTACAATGAGCAGTTCTTC. Translated, it gives CASSSLQPSYNEQFF.

The genes are TRBV5-4 and TRBJ2-2; perhaps TRBD1 as D (6 bases). With 5 bases removed from V and 6 bases from J, the gap between germline ends came to 14 bases. This CDR3 is 14 amino acids long. CDR1 is SGHNT and CDR2 is YYREEE in the germline V gene (reference sequence). CDR3 residues: CASSRDRTAGELFF. Here the CDR3 DNA reads TGTGCCAGCAGTCGCGACAGGACCGCCGGGGAGCTGTTTTTT.